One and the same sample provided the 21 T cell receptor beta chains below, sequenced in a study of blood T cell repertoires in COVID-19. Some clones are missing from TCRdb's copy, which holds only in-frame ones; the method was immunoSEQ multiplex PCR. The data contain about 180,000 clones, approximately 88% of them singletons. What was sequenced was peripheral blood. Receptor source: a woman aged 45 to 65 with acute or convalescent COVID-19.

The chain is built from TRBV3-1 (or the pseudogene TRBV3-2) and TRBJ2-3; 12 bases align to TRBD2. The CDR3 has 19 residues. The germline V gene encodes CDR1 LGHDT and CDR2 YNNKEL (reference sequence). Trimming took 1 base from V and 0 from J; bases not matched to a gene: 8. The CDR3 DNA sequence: TGTGCCAGCAGCCAAGGGCCTCCGGGACTAGCGGGCAGCACAGATACGCAGTATTTT. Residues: CASSQGPPGLAGSTDTQYF.

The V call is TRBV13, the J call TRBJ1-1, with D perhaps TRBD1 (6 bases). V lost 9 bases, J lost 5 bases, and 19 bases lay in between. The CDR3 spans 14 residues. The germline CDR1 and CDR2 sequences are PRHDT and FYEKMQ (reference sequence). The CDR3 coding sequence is TGTGCCAGTACGTACAGGGCGGGGGTGACTGAAGCTTTCTTT. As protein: CASTYRAGVTEAFF.

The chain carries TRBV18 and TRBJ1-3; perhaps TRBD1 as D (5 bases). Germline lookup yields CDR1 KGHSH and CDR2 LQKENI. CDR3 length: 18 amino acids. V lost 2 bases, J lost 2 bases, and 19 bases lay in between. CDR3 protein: CASSPSQGLLAAGNTIYF. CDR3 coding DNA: TGTGCCAGCTCACCATCCCAGGGTCTCCTGGCGGCTGGAAACACCATATATTTT. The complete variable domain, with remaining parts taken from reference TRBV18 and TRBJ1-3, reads NAGVMQNPRHLVRRRGQEARLRCSPMKGHSHVYWYRQLPEEGLKFMVYLQKENIIDESGMPKERFSAEFPKEGPSILRIQQVVRGDSAAYFCASSPSQGLLAAGNTIYFGEGSWLTVV.

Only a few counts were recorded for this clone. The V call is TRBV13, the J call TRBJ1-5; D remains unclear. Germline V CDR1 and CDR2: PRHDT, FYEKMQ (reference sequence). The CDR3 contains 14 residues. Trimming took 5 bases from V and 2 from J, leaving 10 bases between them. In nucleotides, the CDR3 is TGTGCCAGCAGCACCCGTCGGGGCAATCAGCCCCAGCATTTT. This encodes CASSTRRGNQPQHF.

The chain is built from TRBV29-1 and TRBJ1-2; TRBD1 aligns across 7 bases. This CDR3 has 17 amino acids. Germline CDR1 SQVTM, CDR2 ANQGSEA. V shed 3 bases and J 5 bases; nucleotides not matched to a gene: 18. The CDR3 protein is CSVERDGTETSSYGYTF. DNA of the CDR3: TGCAGCGTTGAGAGGGACGGGACAGAAACTTCCTCGTATGGCTACACCTTC.

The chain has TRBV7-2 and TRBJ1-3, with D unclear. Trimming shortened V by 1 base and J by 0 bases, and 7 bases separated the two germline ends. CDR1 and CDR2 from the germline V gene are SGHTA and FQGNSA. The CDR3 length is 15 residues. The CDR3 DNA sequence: TGTGCCAGCAGCTTAGATGGGAGCTCTGGAAACACCATATATTTT. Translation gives CASSLDGSSGNTIYF.

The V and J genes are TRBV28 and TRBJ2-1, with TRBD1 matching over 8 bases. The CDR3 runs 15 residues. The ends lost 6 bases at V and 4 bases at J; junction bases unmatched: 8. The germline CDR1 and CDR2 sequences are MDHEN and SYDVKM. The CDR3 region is CASRDGQGAYNEQFF. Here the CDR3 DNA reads TGTGCCAGCAGAGATGGACAGGGAGCTTACAATGAGCAGTTCTTC.

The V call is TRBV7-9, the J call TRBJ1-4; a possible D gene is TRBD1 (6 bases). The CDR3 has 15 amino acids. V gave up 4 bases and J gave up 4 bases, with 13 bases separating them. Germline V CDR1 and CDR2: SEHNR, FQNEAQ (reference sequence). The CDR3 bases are TGTGCCAGCAGCTCCCGGACAGCCCGTAATGAAAAACTGTTTTTT. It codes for CASSSRTARNEKLFF.

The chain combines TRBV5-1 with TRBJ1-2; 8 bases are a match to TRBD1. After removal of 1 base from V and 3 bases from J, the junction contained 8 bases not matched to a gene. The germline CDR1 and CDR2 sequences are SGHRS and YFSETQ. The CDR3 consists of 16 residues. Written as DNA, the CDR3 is TGCGCCAGCAGCTTGCTCCAGGGGGCGGCAGACTATGGCTACACCTTC. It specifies CASSLLQGAADYGYTF.

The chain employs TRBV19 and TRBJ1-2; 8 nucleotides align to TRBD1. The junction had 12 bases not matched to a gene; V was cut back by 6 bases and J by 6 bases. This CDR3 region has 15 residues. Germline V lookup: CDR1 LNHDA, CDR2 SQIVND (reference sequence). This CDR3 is CASSSRAGGQHGYTF. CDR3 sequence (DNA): TGTGCCAGTAGCTCGCGGGCAGGGGGCCAACATGGCTACACCTTC.

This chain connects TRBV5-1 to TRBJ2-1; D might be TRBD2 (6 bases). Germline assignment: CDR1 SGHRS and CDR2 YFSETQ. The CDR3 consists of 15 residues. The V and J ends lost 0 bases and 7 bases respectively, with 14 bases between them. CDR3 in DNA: TGCGCCAGCAGCTTGGTCCCAGGGACTGGGAATGAGCAGTTCTTC. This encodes CASSLVPGTGNEQFF.

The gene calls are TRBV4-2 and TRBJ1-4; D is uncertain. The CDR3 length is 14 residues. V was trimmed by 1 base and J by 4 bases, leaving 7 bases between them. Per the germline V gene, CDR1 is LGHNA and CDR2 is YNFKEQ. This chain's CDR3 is CASSQAGSNEKLFF. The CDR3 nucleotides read TGTGCCAGCAGCCAAGCAGGAAGTAATGAAAAACTGTTTTTT.

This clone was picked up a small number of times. The CDR3 loop reads CASSQDRGPNEKLFF. For the CDR3, the DNA is TGCGCCAGCAGCCAGGACAGGGGACCTAATGAAAAACTGTTTTTT. The chain links TRBV4-3 to TRBJ1-4, with 9 nucleotides matching TRBD1. V lost 3 bases, J lost 3 bases, and 2 bases stayed unmatched. The CDR3 extends over 15 amino acids. Germline V lookup: CDR1 LGHNA, CDR2 YSLEER.

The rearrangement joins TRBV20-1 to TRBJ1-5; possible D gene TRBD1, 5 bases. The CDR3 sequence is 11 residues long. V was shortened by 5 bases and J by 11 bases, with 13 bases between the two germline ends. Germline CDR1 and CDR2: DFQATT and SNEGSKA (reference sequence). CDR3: CSAGPAGAQHF. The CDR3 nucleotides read TGCAGTGCTGGACCCGCGGGGGCCCAGCATTTT.

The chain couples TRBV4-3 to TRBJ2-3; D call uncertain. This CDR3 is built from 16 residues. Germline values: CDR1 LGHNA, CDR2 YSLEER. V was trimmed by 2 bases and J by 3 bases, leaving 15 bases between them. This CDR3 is CASSQRRIRSTDTQYF. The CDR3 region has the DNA TGCGCCAGCAGCCAACGAAGGATCAGGTCTACAGATACGCAGTATTTT.

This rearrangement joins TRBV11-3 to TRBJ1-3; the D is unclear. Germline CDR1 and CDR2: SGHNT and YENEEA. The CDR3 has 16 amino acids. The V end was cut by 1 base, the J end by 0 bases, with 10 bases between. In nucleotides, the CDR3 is TGTGCCAGCAGCTTAGTTCTGGACTACTCTGGAAACACCATATATTTT. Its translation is CASSLVLDYSGNTIYF.

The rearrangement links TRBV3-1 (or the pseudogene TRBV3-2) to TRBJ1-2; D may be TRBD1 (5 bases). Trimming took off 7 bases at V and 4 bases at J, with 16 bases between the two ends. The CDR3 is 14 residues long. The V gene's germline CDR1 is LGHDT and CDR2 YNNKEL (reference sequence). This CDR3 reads CASTDPGLPYGYTF. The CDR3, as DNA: TGTGCCAGCACCGACCCGGGACTCCCCTATGGCTACACCTTC.

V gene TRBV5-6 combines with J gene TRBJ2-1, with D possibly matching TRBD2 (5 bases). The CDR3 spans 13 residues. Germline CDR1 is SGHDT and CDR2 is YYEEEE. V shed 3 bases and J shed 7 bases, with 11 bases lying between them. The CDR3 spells CASSSGLDNEQFF. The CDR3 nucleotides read TGTGCCAGCAGCTCAGGACTGGATAATGAGCAGTTCTTC.

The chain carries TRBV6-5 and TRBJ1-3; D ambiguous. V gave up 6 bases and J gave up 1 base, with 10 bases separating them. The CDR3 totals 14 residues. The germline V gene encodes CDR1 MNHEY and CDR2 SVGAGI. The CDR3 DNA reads TGTGCCAGCAGGGCACGCGGATCTGGAAACACCATATATTTT. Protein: CASRARGSGNTIYF.

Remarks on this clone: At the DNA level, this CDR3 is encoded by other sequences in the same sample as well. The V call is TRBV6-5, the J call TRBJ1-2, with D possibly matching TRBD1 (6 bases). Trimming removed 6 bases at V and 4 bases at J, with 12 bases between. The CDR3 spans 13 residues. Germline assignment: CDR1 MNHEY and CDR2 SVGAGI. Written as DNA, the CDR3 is TGTGCCAGCAGAATGACAGGCGTCTATGGCTACACCTTC. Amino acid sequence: CASRMTGVYGYTF.

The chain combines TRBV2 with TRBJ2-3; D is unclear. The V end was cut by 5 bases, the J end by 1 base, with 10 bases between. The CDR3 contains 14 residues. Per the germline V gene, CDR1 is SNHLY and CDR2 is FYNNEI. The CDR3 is CASSPVRGTDTQYF. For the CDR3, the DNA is TGTGCCAGCAGTCCGGTGCGAGGCACAGATACGCAGTATTTT.